The 15 T cell receptor beta chains below were found in one sample sequenced in a study of OX40 agonist ivuxolimab in advanced cancers. Profiled with immunoSEQ multiplex PCR; TCRdb holds only in-frame clones, not every one. The table has fewer than 14,000 clones, over 70% seen once. Sample: CD4+ or CD8+ T cells sorted from blood, taken in a trial of the OX40 agonist ivuxolimab. These receptors all stem from an adult with an advanced solid tumor such as melanoma, head and neck, liver or kidney cancer.

V is TRBV2 and J is TRBJ2-5; D is undetermined. The V gene lost 8 bases and the J gene lost 6 bases, with 4 bases spanning the gap. The CDR3 runs to 9 residues. Germline V CDR1 and CDR2: SNHLY, FYNNEI. CDR3 region: CASGKTQYF. CDR3 sequence (DNA): TGTGCCAGCGGAAAGACCCAGTACTTC.

The rearrangement joins TRBV6-1 to TRBJ2-1; 7 positions agree with TRBD2. V shed 4 bases and J 4 bases; nucleotides not matched to a gene: 16. Germline V gives CDR1 MNHNS, CDR2 SASEGT. This CDR3 comprises 18 residues. CDR3 amino acids: CASSAARVEREAYNEQFF. In nucleotides, the CDR3 is TGTGCCAGCAGTGCGGCCAGGGTTGAGCGGGAAGCTTACAATGAGCAGTTCTTC.

The gene calls are TRBV6-5 and TRBJ1-5; the D is unclear. The CDR3 is 15 residues long. The ends were cut back, 2 bases at V and 7 bases at J, with 15 bases in the middle. The germline gives CDR1 MNHEY, CDR2 SVGAGI. Here the CDR3 DNA reads TGTGCCAGCAGTTACACGGCTCGGACCAGCCAGCCCCAGCATTTT. It translates to CASSYTARTSQPQHF.

The chain combines TRBV29-1 with TRBJ1-3; no reliable D call. V was clipped by 0 bases and J by 1 base, with 10 bases between them. This CDR3 region has 15 residues. CDR1 and CDR2 (germline): SQVTM, ANQGSEA. CDR3 coding DNA: TGCAGCGTTGAAGATCTGAGACAATCTGGAAACACCATATATTTT. Translation: CSVEDLRQSGNTIYF.

This clone has just one count. Compared with germline, one end of the junction differs, possibly owing to a read error. This chain links TRBV5-1 with TRBJ2-3; 10 bases are a match to TRBD2. The germline V gene has CDR1 SGHRS and CDR2 YFSETQ. The CDR3 sequence is 15 residues long. In DNA form, the CDR3 reads TGTGCCAGCAGCTTCGGGACTAGCGGCACAGATACGCAGTATTTT. Its translation: CASSFGTSGTDTQYF.

The rearrangement uses TRBV11-2 and TRBJ2-1, with 11 bases lining up with TRBD2. The germline CDR1 and CDR2 sequences are SGHAT and FQNNGV. The CDR3 sequence is 16 residues long. Losses at the gene ends were 4 bases for V and 8 bases for J; bases not matched to a gene: 10. CDR3 sequence reads: CASSSPLAGGPDEQFF. In DNA form, the CDR3 reads TGTGCCAGCAGCTCCCCTTTAGCGGGGGGGCCTGATGAGCAGTTCTTC. The complete variable domain, with remaining parts taken from reference TRBV11-2 and TRBJ2-1, reads EAGVAQSPRYKIIEKRQSVAFWCNPISGHATLYWYQQILGQGPKLLIQFQNNGVVDDSQLPKDRFSAERLKGVDSTLKIQPAKLEDSAVYLCASSSPLAGGPDEQFFGPGTRLTVL.

This sequence joins TRBV7-6 and TRBJ2-7, with D perhaps TRBD2 (6 bases). Looked up from germline, CDR1 is SGHVS and CDR2 is FNYEAQ. CDR3 length: 15 amino acids. Trimming took off 7 bases at V and 7 bases at J, with 23 bases between the two ends. The DNA of the CDR3 is TGTGCCAGCAAACCTTTGGAGAGCGGGCTACAAGAGCAGTACTTC. It yields the protein CASKPLESGLQEQYF.

This clone was detected a few times. This chain joins TRBV27 and TRBJ2-7; 9 bases align to TRBD2. This CDR3 is built from 15 residues. With 5 bases clipped from V and 4 bases from J, the junction kept 9 bases outside the gene matches. Germline V gene sequence: CDR1 MNHEY, CDR2 SMNVEV (reference sequence). The CDR3 region is CASSPGGGAQYEQYF. The CDR3 coding sequence is TGTGCCAGCAGTCCTGGCGGGGGGGCCCAGTACGAGCAGTACTTC.

Of note for this clone: A much larger clone sits a single nucleotide away, making a read error possible. The sample carries other DNA sequences with the same CDR3. The rearrangement joins TRBV5-1 to TRBJ2-7, with D tentatively TRBD2 (5 bases). From germline, CDR1 is SGHRS and CDR2 YFSETQ. V lost 4 bases to trimming and J lost 3 bases, with 11 bases between them. The CDR3 covers 13 residues. CDR3 region: CASSPGLFYEQYF. In DNA, the CDR3 is TGCGCCAGCAGCCCCGGACTCTTCTACGAGCAGTACTTC.

The genes are TRBV7-3 and TRBJ2-2; TRBD2 matches at 11 bases. J lost 6 bases, V lost 5 bases, and 5 bases had no gene match. The CDR3 consists of 15 residues. Germline CDR1 and CDR2: SGHTA and FQGTGA. The CDR3 here is CASSPGLAAAGELFF. CDR3 nucleotides: TGTGCCAGCAGCCCGGGACTAGCGGCGGCCGGGGAGCTGTTTTTT.

V usage is TRBV15 and J usage is TRBJ2-6, with D hard to call. Trimming shortened V by 5 bases and J by 2 bases, and 10 bases separated the two germline ends. This CDR3 comprises 15 residues. The V gene's germline CDR1 is LNHNV and CDR2 YYDKDF (reference sequence). CDR3 loop: CATSRVKTGANVLTF. The CDR3 DNA follows: TGTGCCACCAGCCGGGTGAAGACTGGGGCCAACGTCCTGACTTTC.

The CDR3 DNA sequence: TGTGGGGTCAGGGCCTCCTACAATGAGCAGTTCTTC. Residues: CGVRASYNEQFF. The chain uses TRBV27 and TRBJ2-1, with D tentatively TRBD1 (5 bases). Per germline, CDR1 MNHEY and CDR2 SMNVEV (reference sequence). CDR3 length: 12 amino acids.

The chain employs TRBV6-1 and TRBJ2-5; 7 nucleotides agree with TRBD2. Losses at the gene ends were 3 bases for V and 5 bases for J; bases not matched to a gene: 9. CDR3 length equals 15 residues. Germline V gene sequence: CDR1 MNHNS, CDR2 SASEGT. Written as DNA, the CDR3 is TGTGCCAGCAGTGAGTTGGCGGGGGAAGGGGAGACCCAGTACTTC. Its protein is CASSELAGEGETQYF.

The CDR3 reads CASSLAYGANVLTF. The CDR3 DNA sequence: TGTGCCAGCAGCCTCGCTTACGGGGCCAACGTCCTGACTTTC. This chain joins TRBV7-3 and TRBJ2-6; D not certain. The germline CDR1 and CDR2 sequences are SGHTA and FQGTGA. Deletions cut 5 bases from V and 4 bases from J, with 9 bases between. There are 14 residues in the CDR3.

This rearrangement joins TRBV5-6 to TRBJ2-3, with D possibly TRBD2 on 6 matching bases. V shed 7 bases and J shed 2 bases, with 11 bases lying between them. This CDR3 has 13 residues. Germline lookup yields CDR1 SGHDT and CDR2 YYEEEE. This CDR3 reads CASQEGSTDTQYF. For the CDR3, the DNA is TGTGCCAGCCAGGAGGGGTCCACAGATACGCAGTATTTT.